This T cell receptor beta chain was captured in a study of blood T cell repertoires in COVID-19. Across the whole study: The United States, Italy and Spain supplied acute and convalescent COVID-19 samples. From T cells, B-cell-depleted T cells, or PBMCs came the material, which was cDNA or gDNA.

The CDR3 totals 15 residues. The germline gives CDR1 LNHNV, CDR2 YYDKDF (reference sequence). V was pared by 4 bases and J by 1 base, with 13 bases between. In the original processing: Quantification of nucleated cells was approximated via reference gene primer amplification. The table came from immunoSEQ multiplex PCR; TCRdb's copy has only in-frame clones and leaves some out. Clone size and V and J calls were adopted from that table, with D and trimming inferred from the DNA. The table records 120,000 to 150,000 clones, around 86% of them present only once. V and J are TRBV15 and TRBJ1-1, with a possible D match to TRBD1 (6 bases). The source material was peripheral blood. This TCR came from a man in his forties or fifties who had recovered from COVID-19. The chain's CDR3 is CATSKTGRGNTEAFF. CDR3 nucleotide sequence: TGTGCCACCAGCAAGACAGGCCGGGGGAACACTGAAGCTTTCTTT.